The 25 T cell receptor beta chains below were found in one sample sequenced in a study of T cell changes during pregnancy in multiple sclerosis. Libraries were prepared by immunoSEQ multiplex PCR; TCRdb keeps only in-frame clonotypes and omits some of them. The profile shows about 36,000 clones, roughly 91% of them singletons. Material: CD4+ T cells from peripheral blood mononuclear cells, obtained in the second trimester of pregnancy. The receptors originated from a female donor in good health, enrolled as a control in a pregnancy study.

This rearrangement joins TRBV25-1 to TRBJ1-1, with D unclear. The CDR3 loop spans 11 amino acids. The germline gives CDR1 MGHDK, CDR2 SYGVNS. V lost 6 bases and J 2 bases, leaving 4 bases between the germline ends. DNA of the CDR3: TGTGCCAGCAGCCCTAACACTGAAGCTTTCTTT. Encoded protein: CASSPNTEAFF.

The gene calls are TRBV29-1 and TRBJ1-1; 7 bases agree with TRBD1. Germline V lookup: CDR1 SQVTM, CDR2 ANQGSEA. V dropped 7 bases and J dropped 2; count of bases not matched to a gene: 7. This CDR3 contains 13 residues. CDR3 bases: TGCAGCGCTAGACAGGGTAGAAACACTGAAGCTTTCTTT. Translation gives CSARQGRNTEAFF.

The rearrangement uses TRBV18 and TRBJ2-2; 10 nucleotides match TRBD2. The length of the CDR3 is 16 residues. V gave up 3 bases and J gave up 1 base; unmatched junction bases: 2. The germline V gene has CDR1 KGHSH and CDR2 LQKENI. CDR3 in DNA: TGTGCCAGCTCACCTCTAGCGGGAGAGAACACCGGGGAGCTGTTTTTT. Translated: CASSPLAGENTGELFF.

The chain is built from TRBV7-6 and TRBJ1-1, with 7 nucleotides matching TRBD1. Germline CDR1 reads SGHVS; CDR2 reads FNYEAQ. The CDR3 totals 14 residues. V dropped 4 bases and J dropped 1; count of bases not matched to a gene: 3. Here the CDR3 reads CASSSRTGNTEAFF. The CDR3 DNA reads as TGTGCCAGCAGCTCCAGGACAGGGAACACTGAAGCTTTCTTT.

V is TRBV11-3 and J is TRBJ2-1; 7 bases are a match to TRBD2. CDR1 and CDR2 (germline): SGHNT, YENEEA. The CDR3 has 13 amino acids. V was pared by 5 bases and J by 7 bases, with 5 bases of the junction left unmatched. CDR3 DNA: TGTGCCAGCAGCCCACGGGGAGGGAATGAGCAGTTCTTC. Translated, it gives CASSPRGGNEQFF.

The rearrangement joins TRBV5-3 to TRBJ2-7; perhaps TRBD2 as D (6 bases). TRBV5-3 is placed among ORFs of uncertain function. The CDR3 length is 15 residues. CDR3 nucleotide sequence: TGTGCTCCGGTGGGGCGGGGAAGTTTGGCCTACGAGCAGTACTTC. Translation: CAPVGRGSLAYEQYF.

The chain is built from TRBV11-2 and TRBJ1-2; D is perhaps TRBD1 (6 bases). The germline V gene encodes CDR1 SGHAT and CDR2 FQNNGV. This CDR3 has 14 residues. Between the trimmed V and J ends, which lost 1 base and 7 bases, there was a span of 13 bases. CDR3 sequence reads: CASSLGTEGSGYTF. The CDR3 DNA reads TGTGCCAGCAGCTTAGGGACAGAAGGGTCTGGCTACACCTTC. Full variable domain (rest looked up from reference TRBV11-2 and TRBJ1-2): EAGVAQSPRYKIIEKRQSVAFWCNPISGHATLYWYQQILGQGPKLLIQFQNNGVVDDSQLPKDRFSAERLKGVDSTLKIQPAKLEDSAVYLCASSLGTEGSGYTFGSGTRLTVV.

The chain recombines TRBV7-8 with TRBJ1-2; D uncertain. CDR3 size: 14 residues. Germline assignment: CDR1 SGHVS and CDR2 FQNEAQ. Trimming took 5 bases from V and 4 from J, leaving 14 bases between them. DNA of the CDR3: TGTGCCAGCAGCCCCTCGAGGCGGATCTATGGCTACACCTTC. Its protein is CASSPSRRIYGYTF.

V gene TRBV27 combines with J gene TRBJ2-5; D is undetermined. Germline values: CDR1 MNHEY, CDR2 SMNVEV (reference sequence). The V gene lost 5 bases and the J gene lost 5 bases, with 12 bases spanning the gap. There are 13 residues in the CDR3. The CDR3 loop is CASSLYDRETQYF. The CDR3 DNA is TGTGCCAGCAGTCTTTATGATCGGGAGACCCAGTACTTC.

The chain couples TRBV5-1 to TRBJ2-1; weak D call: TRBD1 (7 bases). This CDR3 has 16 amino acids. V lost 1 base and J 0 bases, leaving 11 bases between the germline ends. CDR1 is SGHRS, CDR2 YFSETQ, per germline. CDR3 sequence reads: CASSLSGGNSYNEQFF. CDR3 sequence (DNA): TGCGCCAGCAGCTTGTCAGGGGGGAACTCCTACAATGAGCAGTTCTTC.

CDR3 coding DNA: TGCGCCAGCAGCTTGACACAGGGGGAAACGAGAAAACTGTTTTTT. Translation gives CASSLTQGETRKLFF. The rearrangement links TRBV5-1 to TRBJ1-4; 8 bases align to TRBD1. Trimming removed 1 base from V and 10 bases from J; junction bases left unmatched: 9. The CDR3 consists of 15 residues. Germline V gene lookup returns CDR1 SGHRS and CDR2 YFSETQ.

The chain employs TRBV11-2 and TRBJ2-3, with TRBD2 matching over 8 bases. CDR3 length equals 14 residues. The germline CDR1 and CDR2 sequences are SGHAT and FQNNGV. V shed 5 bases, J shed 4 bases, and the junction held 5 bases outside the gene matches. The CDR3 spells CASSTGGAPDTQYF. The CDR3 DNA reads as TGTGCCAGCAGCACCGGGGGGGCCCCAGATACGCAGTATTTT.

This clone was seen a handful of times. Written as DNA, the CDR3 is TGTGCCAGCAGTGTGGCACAGGTCAATCAGCCCCAGCATTTT. This translates into CASSVAQVNQPQHF. The chain recombines TRBV6-1 with TRBJ1-5; tentative D call: TRBD1 (5 bases). V was trimmed by 4 bases and J by 3 bases, leaving 10 bases between them. CDR1 and CDR2 from the germline V gene are MNHNS and SASEGT. CDR3 length equals 14 residues.

The V and J genes are TRBV10-3 and TRBJ2-7; 10 bases match TRBD2. V shed 6 bases, J shed 0 bases, and the junction held 8 bases outside the gene matches. This CDR3 has 16 amino acids. CDR1 and CDR2 (germline): ENHRY, SYGVKD. The CDR3 bases are TGTGCCATCAGCGTAAGGACTAGCGGAGTCTCCTACGAGCAGTACTTC. Protein sequence: CAISVRTSGVSYEQYF.

Worth noting for this clone: The junction departs from the called germline gene at one end, perhaps through a read error. The rearrangement joins TRBV7-7 to TRBJ2-5; D might be TRBD1 (5 bases). Germline V gene data show CDR1 as SSHAT and CDR2 as FNYEAQ (reference sequence). The CDR3 has 13 residues. Here the CDR3 reads CASSNRLQETQYF. DNA of the CDR3: TGTGCTAGCAGCAACAGGTTACAAGAGACCCAGTACTTC.

The genes are TRBV29-1 and TRBJ2-3; the D gene is possibly TRBD2 (7 bases). This CDR3 contains 14 residues. Germline assignment: CDR1 SQVTM and CDR2 ANQGSEA. V was clipped by 4 bases and J by 3 bases, with 14 bases between them. CDR3 residues: CSVVGRGATDTQYF. CDR3 DNA: TGCAGCGTTGTGGGACGGGGGGCAACAGATACGCAGTATTTT.

In its sample, this clone was seen once. This chain joins TRBV9 and TRBJ2-1, with 12 bases identical to TRBD2. The CDR3 spans 17 residues. In germline, CDR1 is SGDLS, CDR2 YYNGEE. The V segment lost 4 bases and the J segment 6 bases; nucleotides outside the gene matches: 11. CDR3 in amino acids: CASSPRRASGGANEQFF. CDR3 coding DNA: TGTGCCAGCAGCCCCAGGAGGGCTAGCGGGGGGGCCAATGAGCAGTTCTTC.

In its sample, this clone was seen a few times. The chain links TRBV14 to TRBJ1-1, with D tentatively TRBD1 (6 bases). Germline values: CDR1 SGHDN, CDR2 FVKESK. The CDR3 spans 13 residues. The germline V and J ends were trimmed by 4 bases and 1 base, with 7 bases remaining between them. The CDR3 nucleotides are TGTGCCAGCAGCCTACAGGGGAACACTGAAGCTTTCTTT. As protein: CASSLQGNTEAFF. Full variable domain (missing parts from reference TRBV14 and TRBJ1-1): EAGVTQFPSHSVIEKGQTVTLRCDPISGHDNLYWYRRVMGKEIKFLLHFVKESKQDESGMPNNRFLAERTGGTYSTLKVQPAELEDSGVYFCASSLQGNTEAFFGQGTRLTVV.

V usage is TRBV29-1 and J usage is TRBJ1-5; D is possibly TRBD1 (5 bases). The CDR3 totals 14 residues. Germline CDR1 and CDR2: SQVTM and ANQGSEA. V was cut by 4 bases and J by 5 bases, with 15 bases left in between. The CDR3 sequence is CSVVGVGQDQPQHF. In DNA form, the CDR3 reads TGCAGCGTTGTAGGGGTCGGGCAGGATCAGCCCCAGCATTTT.

The chain recombines TRBV5-5 with TRBJ1-4, with a weak D call TRBD1 (6 bases). Deletions cut 5 bases from V and 3 bases from J, with 11 bases between. This CDR3 comprises 14 residues. Germline CDR1 reads SGHKS; CDR2 reads YYEKEE (reference sequence). The CDR3 here is CASSSRTANEKLFF. CDR3 DNA: TGTGCCAGCAGTTCCAGGACAGCTAATGAAAAACTGTTTTTT.

This clone was counted a few times. The chain employs TRBV18 and TRBJ1-1; a weak D match, TRBD1 (6 bases). CDR3 length: 15 amino acids. The V end lost 3 bases, the J end lost 3 bases, and 14 bases lay between the germline ends. Per the germline V gene, CDR1 is KGHSH and CDR2 is LQKENI. The CDR3 DNA reads TGTGCCAGCTCACCGCTGACAGGCTTGGACACTGAAGCTTTCTTT. Translation: CASSPLTGLDTEAFF. Filled out from reference TRBV18 and TRBJ1-1, the complete variable domain reads NAGVMQNPRHLVRRRGQEARLRCSPMKGHSHVYWYRQLPEEGLKFMVYLQKENIIDESGMPKERFSAEFPKEGPSILRIQQVVRGDSAAYFCASSPLTGLDTEAFFGQGTRLTVV.

The chain uses TRBV15 and TRBJ2-2; tentatively, D is TRBD1 (5 bases). The CDR3 length is 17 residues. V gave up 0 bases and J gave up 4 bases, with 15 bases separating them. Germline assignment: CDR1 LNHNV and CDR2 YYDKDF (reference sequence). The CDR3 sequence: CATSRDDLGQITGELFF. The CDR3 DNA is TGTGCCACCAGCAGAGATGACTTGGGGCAGATCACCGGGGAGCTGTTTTTT. Full variable domain (outside the CDR3, taken from reference TRBV15 and TRBJ2-2): DAMVIQNPRYQVTQFGKPVTLSCSQTLNHNVMYWYQQKSSQAPKLLFHYYDKDFNNEADTPDNFQSRRPNTSFCFLDIRSPGLGDTAMYLCATSRDDLGQITGELFFGEGSRLTVL.

The gene calls are TRBV25-1 and TRBJ2-7, with TRBD1 matching over 8 bases. CDR3 size: 15 residues. Losses at the gene ends were 4 bases for V and 5 bases for J; bases not matched to a gene: 10. Per germline, CDR1 MGHDK and CDR2 SYGVNS. The CDR3 sequence: CASSARTGIENEQYF. In DNA form, the CDR3 reads TGTGCCAGCAGTGCCAGGACAGGGATCGAGAACGAGCAGTACTTC.

This sequence joins TRBV29-1 and TRBJ2-5; unclear D gene. The germline V gene encodes CDR1 SQVTM and CDR2 ANQGSEA. V lost 1 base to trimming and J lost 2 bases, with 8 bases between them. The CDR3 loop spans 13 amino acids. Written as DNA, the CDR3 is TGCAGCGTTGAAGTTATCGTTCAAGAGACCCAGTACTTC. It codes for CSVEVIVQETQYF.

CDR3 DNA: TGTGCCACTCGTCGGGGGGGGAACAATGAAAAACTGTTTTTT. This translates into CATRRGGNNEKLFF. The chain has TRBV28 and TRBJ1-4; the D gene is possibly TRBD1 (5 bases). Per the germline V gene, CDR1 is MDHEN and CDR2 is SYDVKM. The CDR3 extends over 14 amino acids. V lost 10 bases and J 5 bases, leaving 17 bases between the germline ends.